These 32 T cell receptor beta chains were sequenced from one sample in a study of PD-1 blockade in classical Hodgkin lymphoma. Relapses following autologous stem cell transplantation were seen in all patients, with brentuximab vedotin exposure varying. Produced via immunoSEQ multiplex PCR; TCRdb's table is partial and in-frame only. The sample includes over 85,000 clones, roughly 76% seen only once; the top ten take about 15%. Here the sequenced sample was peripheral blood mononuclear cells (PBMCs), taken before the second cycle of nivolumab. The receptors were gathered from a human donor with classical Hodgkin lymphoma.

The gene calls are TRBV2 and TRBJ2-1; the D gene is possibly TRBD2 (5 bases). The V gene lost 2 bases and the J gene lost 4 bases, with 12 bases spanning the gap. CDR1 is SNHLY, CDR2 FYNNEI, per germline. CDR3 length: 15 amino acids. This chain's CDR3 is CASSELSPGYNEQFF. The CDR3 DNA sequence: TGTGCCAGCAGTGAACTATCCCCGGGGTACAATGAGCAGTTCTTC.

This clone appeared once. J is TRBJ1-5 and V is TRBV4-3, with TRBD1 identical over 10 bases. The V gene end was trimmed by 3 bases and the J gene end by 2 bases; junction bases not matched to a gene: 7. This CDR3 has 17 residues. Per germline, CDR1 LGHNA and CDR2 YSLEER. The CDR3 region has the DNA TGCGCCAGCAGCCAGGGGGGACAGGGGCTGGGCAATCAGCCCCAGCATTTT. This sequence encodes CASSQGGQGLGNQPQHF.

The chain uses TRBV28 and TRBJ1-2; 7 positions match TRBD1. V trimming: 6 bases; J trimming: 4 bases; junction bases outside the gene matches: 11. The length of the CDR3 is 15 residues. Germline V gene lookup returns CDR1 MDHEN and CDR2 SYDVKM. CDR3 coding DNA: TGTGCCAGCAGCAGACAGGGAGGGGAGCCCTATGGCTACACCTTC. As protein: CASSRQGGEPYGYTF.

The CDR3 DNA follows: TGTGCCAGCTCACTCCCGGTTAACTATGGCTACACCTTC. This encodes CASSLPVNYGYTF. This chain connects TRBV18 to TRBJ1-2; D is undetermined. The CDR3 length is 13 residues. V was clipped by 4 bases and J by 1 base, with 7 bases between them. The germline gives CDR1 KGHSH, CDR2 LQKENI.

The V call is TRBV5-1, the J call TRBJ2-1, with TRBD1 as a possible D gene (5 bases). The CDR3 length is 18 residues. Per the germline V gene, CDR1 is SGHRS and CDR2 is YFSETQ. The V end was cut by 4 bases, the J end by 0 bases, with 20 bases between. The CDR3 loop is CASSRGAGRTSSYNEQFF. As DNA, the CDR3 is TGCGCCAGCAGCCGTGGGGCTGGGCGGACCAGCTCCTACAATGAGCAGTTCTTC. Variable domain in full (rest from reference TRBV5-1 and TRBJ2-1): KAGVTQTPRYLIKTRGQQVTLSCSPISGHRSVSWYQQTPGQGLQFLFEYFSETQRNKGNFPGRFSGRQFSNSRSEMNVSTLELGDSALYLCASSRGAGRTSSYNEQFFGPGTRLTVL.

V gene TRBV7-9 combines with J gene TRBJ1-1; 8 bases are shared with TRBD1. Per the germline V gene, CDR1 is SEHNR and CDR2 is FQNEAQ (reference sequence). With V trimmed by 4 bases and J by 7 bases, 5 bases remained unmatched. This CDR3 is built from 13 residues. The CDR3: CASSSYTGGEAFF. Written as DNA, the CDR3 is TGTGCCAGCAGCTCTTACACAGGGGGTGAAGCTTTCTTT.

For this clone: The sample holds other DNA sequences that translate to the same CDR3. The chain combines TRBV28 with TRBJ1-1; D might be TRBD1 (5 bases). CDR1 MDHEN and CDR2 SYDVKM come from the germline V gene. CDR3 length: 16 amino acids. Trimming took 4 bases from V and 0 from J, leaving 15 bases between them. The CDR3 sequence is CASSSPGRKMNTEAFF. CDR3 sequence (DNA): TGTGCCAGCAGTTCCCCGGGGCGGAAGATGAACACTGAAGCTTTCTTT.

This clone was observed a handful of times. The chain recombines TRBV29-1 with TRBJ2-7; 9 bases fit TRBD1. CDR1 is SQVTM and CDR2 is ANQGSEA in the germline V gene. This CDR3 is 14 amino acids long. V shed 3 bases and J 6 bases; nucleotides not matched to a gene: 9. The CDR3 DNA reads as TGCAGCGTTGACACAGGGGGCGGTTCTAGCGAGCAGTACTTC. It specifies CSVDTGGGSSEQYF.

This rearrangement joins TRBV7-2 to TRBJ1-4, with TRBD1 as a possible D gene (5 bases). The germline V gene encodes CDR1 SGHTA and CDR2 FQGNSA. V was pared by 1 base and J by 5 bases, with 11 bases between. The CDR3 runs to 15 residues. CDR3 nucleotides: TGTGCCAGCAGCTTAGGACAGCTACCCAATGAAAAACTGTTTTTT. It specifies CASSLGQLPNEKLFF.

This clone appeared a few times. CDR3 sequence reads: CASSIDTGTGGYTF. Written as DNA, the CDR3 is TGTGCCAGTAGTATAGACACGGGGACAGGCGGCTACACCTTC. The V and J genes are TRBV19 and TRBJ1-2; the match to TRBD1 covers 8 bases. Trimming at V came to 0 bases and at J to 8 bases, leaving 5 bases not matched to a gene. This CDR3 has 14 residues. Germline V gives CDR1 LNHDA, CDR2 SQIVND (reference sequence).

The rearrangement uses TRBV29-1 and TRBJ2-5, with 10 bases fitting TRBD2. The J call may not be correct, given that the DNA end is closer to TRBJ2-7. CDR1 is SQVTM and CDR2 is ANQGSEA in the germline V gene. CDR3 length: 15 residues. The CDR3 region is CSVELAGENEYEQYF. The DNA for the CDR3 is TGCAGCGTTGAACTAGCGGGAGAAAATGAGTACGAGCAGTACTTC.

About this clone: Other DNA sequences of this sample code for an identical CDR3. The V call is TRBV6-5, the J call TRBJ2-5; TRBD1 matches 7 bases. The CDR3 has 13 residues. J was trimmed by 2 bases and V by 6 bases; bases with no gene match: 3. The V gene's germline CDR1 is MNHEY and CDR2 SVGAGI. The CDR3 sequence is CASSRDRQETQYF. In DNA form, the CDR3 reads TGTGCCAGCAGCCGGGACAGACAAGAGACCCAGTACTTC.

The chain recombines TRBV30 with TRBJ1-1; D is uncertain. Germline CDR1 GTSNPN, CDR2 SVGIG (reference sequence). The CDR3 is 13 residues long. V lost 0 bases, J lost 0 bases, and 5 bases lay in between. The CDR3 region has the DNA TGTGCCTGGAGTGTCATGGTGAACACTGAAGCTTTCTTT. Amino acid sequence: CAWSVMVNTEAFF.

This clone has a handful of counts. This specimen includes other DNA sequences encoding the same CDR3. CDR3 DNA sequence: TGTGCCATCAGTGACAGCAACACTGAAGCTTTCTTT. Protein sequence: CAISDSNTEAFF. J is TRBJ1-1 and V is TRBV10-3; D remains unclear. Germline CDR1 ENHRY, CDR2 SYGVKD. Trimming stripped 3 bases from V and 2 bases from J, with 4 bases between. The length of the CDR3 is 12 residues.

In DNA form, the CDR3 reads TGTGCCAGCAGTTTTGGGACTCGTAACACCGGGGAGCTGTTTTTT. Translating it yields CASSFGTRNTGELFF. J is TRBJ2-2 and V is TRBV6-6; maybe TRBD2 (6 bases). Between the trimmed V and J ends, which lost 4 bases and 2 bases, there was a span of 11 bases. The CDR3 totals 15 residues. CDR1 is MNHNY and CDR2 is SVGAGI in the germline V gene (reference sequence).

The CDR3 reads CAISWGLAGGSGEQFF. For the CDR3, the DNA is TGTGCCATCAGTTGGGGACTAGCGGGAGGTAGTGGTGAGCAGTTCTTC. The rearrangement links TRBV10-3 to TRBJ2-1, with TRBD2 identical over 15 bases. The V gene end was trimmed by 5 bases and the J gene end by 9 bases; junction bases not matched to a gene: 8. Germline V gene data show CDR1 as ENHRY and CDR2 as SYGVKD. CDR3 size: 16 residues.

This chain joins TRBV18 and TRBJ2-3; D ambiguous. Germline CDR1 reads KGHSH; CDR2 reads LQKENI. The CDR3 consists of 14 residues. Trimming left V 0 bases short and J 4 bases short, with 8 bases between. The CDR3 loop reads CASSPPGSADTQYF. CDR3 bases: TGTGCCAGCTCACCACCGGGCTCTGCAGATACGCAGTATTTT.

The V call is TRBV5-6, the J call TRBJ2-7; TRBD2 agrees at 12 bases. Germline V gene sequence: CDR1 SGHDT, CDR2 YYEEEE. V lost 1 base and J lost 1; bases outside the gene matches: 9. This CDR3 spans 18 amino acids. The chain's CDR3 is CASSLRASGRVRSYEQYF. CDR3 nucleotides: TGTGCCAGCAGCTTGCGGGCTAGCGGGAGGGTGAGGTCCTACGAGCAGTACTTC.

V and J are TRBV7-3 and TRBJ1-3, with D maybe TRBD1 (6 bases). The CDR3 spans 17 residues. Germline assignment: CDR1 SGHTA and CDR2 FQGTGA. Trimming removed 5 bases at V and 3 bases at J, with 20 bases between. CDR3 region: CASSPHSSGAVGNTIYF. CDR3 sequence (DNA): TGTGCCAGCAGCCCGCACTCTTCAGGGGCAGTTGGAAACACCATATATTTT.

The V and J genes are TRBV28 and TRBJ2-7; D is perhaps TRBD1 (6 bases). Germline V lookup: CDR1 MDHEN, CDR2 SYDVKM. Trimming left V 8 bases short and J 2 bases short, with 16 bases between. The length of the CDR3 is 14 residues. CDR3 protein: CASFPRTETYEQYF. The CDR3 DNA is TGTGCCAGCTTCCCCAGGACAGAGACCTACGAGCAGTACTTC.

This clone has a single count. V usage is TRBV11-1 and J usage is TRBJ2-1; 7 nucleotides line up with TRBD2. In germline, CDR1 is SGHAT, CDR2 FQDESV (reference sequence). CDR3 size: 15 residues. Trimming at V came to 5 bases and at J to 7 bases, leaving 11 bases not matched to a gene. CDR3 in amino acids: CASSKMAGASNEQFF. The DNA of the CDR3 is TGTGCCAGCAGCAAAATGGCGGGAGCTTCGAATGAGCAGTTCTTC.

The chain couples TRBV2 to TRBJ2-7; TRBD1 is a possible D gene (6 bases). The CDR3 sequence is 13 residues long. Between the trimmed V and J ends, which lost 6 bases and 1 base, there was a span of 10 bases. The germline CDR1 and CDR2 sequences are SNHLY and FYNNEI. CDR3 coding DNA: TGTGCCAGCAGGGATACAGGGTCCTACGAGCAGTACTTC. Translation: CASRDTGSYEQYF.

This clone was found a few times. The rearrangement uses TRBV9 and TRBJ1-1; a weak D match, TRBD1 (6 bases). V was trimmed by 0 bases and J by 0 bases, leaving 9 bases between them. This CDR3 is built from 15 residues. Looked up from germline, CDR1 is SGDLS and CDR2 is YYNGEE. The CDR3 loop reads CASSVGGQLNTEAFF. The CDR3 bases are TGTGCCAGCAGCGTAGGTGGACAGCTGAACACTGAAGCTTTCTTT.

The chain recombines TRBV28 with TRBJ1-2, with 8 bases identical to TRBD1. The CDR3 is 16 amino acids. CDR1 MDHEN and CDR2 SYDVKM come from the germline V gene. The ends lost 7 bases at V and 4 bases at J; junction bases unmatched: 14. CDR3 sequence: CASTIGGRGRSYGYTF. CDR3 coding DNA: TGTGCCAGCACCATAGGGGGCAGGGGGCGCTCCTATGGCTACACCTTC.

This chain uses TRBV30 with TRBJ1-5; TRBD1 aligns across 7 bases. Germline lookup yields CDR1 GTSNPN and CDR2 SVGIG (reference sequence). CDR3 length: 13 residues. J gave up 7 bases and V 5 bases, and 8 bases lay outside the gene matches. The CDR3 is CAWATGVGQPQHF. CDR3 nucleotides: TGTGCCTGGGCTACAGGGGTGGGACAGCCCCAGCATTTT.

The rearrangement links TRBV5-1 to TRBJ1-2; TRBD1 matches 9 bases. Germline V gene sequence: CDR1 SGHRS, CDR2 YFSETQ. The CDR3 extends over 15 amino acids. Germline trimming cut 4 bases from V and 3 bases from J; bases unmatched to any gene: 7. Written as DNA, the CDR3 is TGCGCCAGCAGCCCGGGGACAGGGAAGGACTATGGCTACACCTTC. This translates into CASSPGTGKDYGYTF.

The chain combines TRBV5-1 with TRBJ2-3; 7 bases are a match to TRBD2. Trimming removed 4 bases from V and 4 bases from J; junction bases left unmatched: 9. The CDR3 has 15 residues. The V gene's germline CDR1 is SGHRS and CDR2 YFSETQ. CDR3 in amino acids: CASSPLGGRSDTQYF. The CDR3 DNA reads TGCGCCAGCAGCCCGCTTGGCGGGAGATCAGATACGCAGTATTTT.

Remarks on this clone: Within the sample, other DNA sequences also encode this same CDR3. This sequence joins TRBV5-5 and TRBJ2-7; 8 nucleotides align to TRBD1. This CDR3 has 13 amino acids. After removal of 4 bases from V and 4 bases from J, the junction contained 4 bases not matched to a gene. Germline V gene sequence: CDR1 SGHKS, CDR2 YYEKEE (reference sequence). CDR3 amino acids: CASSGGTGYEQYF. The CDR3 DNA follows: TGTGCCAGCAGCGGCGGGACAGGTTACGAGCAGTACTTC.

The V gene is TRBV21-1, the J gene TRBJ2-3; the table's D call, TRBD2, has no DNA check behind it. TRBV21-1 is labeled a pseudogene. The CDR3 contains 14 residues. The CDR3 protein is CASTERLPTDTQYF. The DNA for the CDR3 is TGTGCCAGCACGGAGCGCTTACCCACAGATACGCAGTATTTT.

This chain joins TRBV5-1 and TRBJ1-2, with 9 positions matching TRBD1. The length of the CDR3 is 15 residues. Germline trimming cut 4 bases from V and 4 bases from J; bases unmatched to any gene: 8. CDR1 and CDR2 (germline): SGHRS, YFSETQ. The CDR3 spells CASSVRTGDIYGYTF. The CDR3 DNA reads as TGCGCCAGCAGCGTTCGGACAGGGGATATCTATGGCTACACCTTC.

The chain joins TRBV19 to TRBJ2-7, with TRBD1 matching 8 bases. This CDR3 has 16 amino acids. Germline trimming cut 6 bases from V and 1 base from J; bases unmatched to any gene: 11. Germline CDR1 and CDR2: LNHDA and SQIVND (reference sequence). The CDR3 spells CASSRTAGQESYEQYF. The DNA of the CDR3 is TGTGCCAGTAGCAGAACGGCGGGACAGGAATCCTACGAGCAGTACTTC. Drawing the rest from reference TRBV19 and TRBJ2-7, the complete variable domain is DGGITQSPKYLFRKEGQNVTLSCEQNLNHDAMYWYRQDPGQGLRLIYYSQIVNDFQKGDIAEGYSVSREKKESFPLTVTSAQKNPTAFYLCASSRTAGQESYEQYFGPGTRLTVT.

The rearrangement links TRBV19 to TRBJ1-2; D perhaps matches TRBD1 (5 bases). Germline assignment: CDR1 LNHDA and CDR2 SQIVND (reference sequence). The CDR3 consists of 16 residues. V shed 0 bases and J shed 7 bases, with 18 bases lying between them. CDR3 region: CASSIDHGRQGAGYTF. CDR3 DNA sequence: TGTGCCAGTAGTATAGATCATGGAAGGCAGGGTGCTGGCTACACCTTC. Full variable domain (missing parts from reference TRBV19 and TRBJ1-2): DGGITQSPKYLFRKEGQNVTLSCEQNLNHDAMYWYRQDPGQGLRLIYYSQIVNDFQKGDIAEGYSVSREKKESFPLTVTSAQKNPTAFYLCASSIDHGRQGAGYTFGSGTRLTVV.